This is a list of T cell receptor beta chains from one sample in a study of shared clonotypes between healthy human individuals. Some clones are missing from TCRdb's copy, which holds only in-frame ones; the method was immunoSEQ multiplex PCR. The sample has about 600,000 clones, around 97% seen once. Sequencing used naive CD4+ T cells sorted from blood. The source of these receptors is a young woman in good health. The CDR3 runs from the conserved cysteine through the conserved F or W. A D gene is named only where the DNA matches it firmly. Clone size is not always given. Where it is, it says once, few, many or a class for expanded clones.

v_gene	d_gene	abundance	len	j_gene	CDR3aa	CDR3nt
TRBV28	-	-	17	TRBJ2-1	CASSTIYSQDRDNEQFF	TGTGCCAGCAGTACTATCTACAGCCAGGATCGAGACAATGAGCAGTTCTTC
TRBV11-3	-	once	12	TRBJ2-3	CASGDGTDTQYF	TGTGCCAGCGGCGACGGGACAGATACGCAGTATTTT
TRBV6-1	TRBD2	-	15	TRBJ2-5	CASQMTSGSVETQYF	TGTGCCAGCCAGATGACTAGCGGGAGCGTAGAGACCCAGTACTTC
TRBV28	-	-	12	TRBJ2-3	CASSLRVDTQYF	TGTGCCAGCAGCCTCCGTGTAGATACGCAGTATTTT
TRBV2	TRBD2	-	16	TRBJ2-1	CASSAVGTSGSGEQFF	TGTGCCAGCAGTGCAGTAGGAACTAGCGGGAGTGGGGAGCAGTTCTTC
TRBV6-6	-	-	15	TRBJ2-6	CASRLLGSGANVLTF	TGTGCCAGCAGGCTACTCGGCTCTGGGGCCAACGTCCTGACTTTC
TRBV7-9	-	-	15	TRBJ2-1	CASSLFASSYNEQFF	TGTGCCAGCAGCTTATTTGCGAGCTCCTACAATGAGCAGTTCTTC
TRBV9	TRBD1	-	15	TRBJ1-5	CASSAGQGIGQPQHF	TGTGCCAGCAGCGCCGGACAGGGGATCGGTCAGCCCCAGCATTTT
TRBV6-6	-	-	15	TRBJ2-5	CASSYSIGPSETQYF	TGTGCCAGCAGTTACTCGATCGGGCCTTCAGAGACCCAGTACTTC
TRBV5-4	TRBD2	once	16	TRBJ2-7	CASSGPTSGRGNEQYF	TGTGCCAGCAGCGGCCCGACTAGCGGGAGAGGCAACGAGCAGTACTTC
TRBV18	-	once	12	TRBJ1-2	CASSRQVYGYTF	TGTGCCAGCTCAAGACAGGTTTATGGCTACACCTTC
TRBV28	-	-	13	TRBJ2-3	CATELAGTDTQYF	TGTGCCACCGAACTAGCCGGCACAGATACGCAGTATTTT
TRBV7-9	-	once	15	TRBJ2-2	CASSFESLGTGELFF	TGTGCCAGCAGCTTCGAAAGCTTGGGCACCGGGGAGCTGTTTTTT
TRBV10-3	-	-	13	TRBJ2-5	CAIQEREQETQYF	TGTGCCATCCAGGAAAGGGAACAAGAGACCCAGTACTTC
TRBV6-1	-	once	14	TRBJ1-5	CASSASGSYQPQHF	TGTGCCAGCAGTGCCTCCGGGAGCTATCAGCCCCAGCATTTT
TRBV6-5	-	-	14	TRBJ2-4	CAGRSRGEKNIQYF	TGTGCCGGCAGGAGCAGGGGGGAAAAAAACATTCAGTACTTC
TRBV5-1	-	-	13	TRBJ1-1	CASSYRLNTEAFF	TGCGCCAGCAGCTACCGATTGAACACTGAAGCTTTCTTT
TRBV11-3	-	-	16	TRBJ2-1	CASSLGLESSYNEQFF	TGTGCCAGCAGCTTAGGTTTGGAGAGCTCCTACAATGAGCAGTTCTTC
TRBV7-2	-	-	15	TRBJ2-7	CASSFRYSRSYEQYF	TGTGCCAGCAGCTTTAGGTACAGCCGTTCCTACGAGCAGTACTTC
TRBV18	TRBD1	-	15	TRBJ2-1	CASSLDRGRSNEQFF	TGTGCCAGCTCACTTGACAGGGGGCGTAGTAATGAGCAGTTCTTC
TRBV30	-	once	15	TRBJ1-5	CAWSSRGRGYQPQHF	TGTGCCTGGAGTTCCCGAGGGCGGGGGTATCAGCCCCAGCATTTT
TRBV4-1	TRBD2	-	18	TRBJ2-5	CASSQEGLGQRAGETQYF	TGCGCCAGCAGCCAAGAGGGACTAGGACAGCGCGCGGGAGAGACCCAGTACTTC
TRBV11-2	-	-	13	TRBJ1-2	CASSLDAVYGYTF	TGTGCCAGCAGCTTAGACGCAGTCTATGGCTACACCTTC
TRBV5-1	TRBD2	-	15	TRBJ2-7	CASSFRTSATYEQYF	TGCGCCAGCAGCTTCAGGACTAGCGCAACCTACGAGCAGTACTTC
TRBV7-2	-	-	13	TRBJ1-2	CASRYGGSYGYTF	TGTGCCAGCAGGTACGGGGGTAGCTATGGCTACACCTTC
TRBV5-1	-	-	13	TRBJ2-3	CASRTIGKDTQYF	TGCGCCAGCAGGACTATCGGGAAAGATACGCAGTATTTT